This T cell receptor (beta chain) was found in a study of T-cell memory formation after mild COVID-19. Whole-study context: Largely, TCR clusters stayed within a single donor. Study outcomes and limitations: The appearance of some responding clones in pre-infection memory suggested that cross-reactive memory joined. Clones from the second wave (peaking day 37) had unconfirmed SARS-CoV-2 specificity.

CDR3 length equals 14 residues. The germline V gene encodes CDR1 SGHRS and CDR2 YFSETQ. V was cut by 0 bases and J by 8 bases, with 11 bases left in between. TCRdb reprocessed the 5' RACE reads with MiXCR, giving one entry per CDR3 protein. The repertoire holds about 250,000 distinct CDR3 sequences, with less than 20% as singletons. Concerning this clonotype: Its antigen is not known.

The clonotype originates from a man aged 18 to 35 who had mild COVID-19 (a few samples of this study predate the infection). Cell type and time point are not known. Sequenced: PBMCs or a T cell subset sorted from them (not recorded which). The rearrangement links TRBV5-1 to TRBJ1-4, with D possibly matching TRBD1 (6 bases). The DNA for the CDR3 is TGCGCCAGCAGCTTGGGGAGGGGGGCCGAAAAACTGTTTTTT. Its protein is CASSLGRGAEKLFF.